This TCR beta chain was identified during a study of OX40 agonist ivuxolimab in advanced cancers. Overall study: Patients in dose escalation had liver, melanoma, kidney or head and neck cancers. The study reported partial responses in three patients: one hepatocellular carcinoma, two cutaneous melanoma.

V lost 3 bases, J lost 6 bases, and 14 bases lay in between. The CDR3 has 14 amino acids. CDR1 GTSNPN and CDR2 SVGIG come from the germline V gene (reference sequence). The table came from immunoSEQ multiplex PCR; TCRdb's copy has only in-frame clones and leaves some out. This sample yields tens of thousands of clones, of which 75% to 85% are seen a single time; over 1% belongs to the top ten. Remarks on this clone: Within the sample, other DNA sequences also encode this same CDR3.

Sequencing was performed on CD4+ or CD8+ T cells sorted from blood, taken in a trial of the OX40 agonist ivuxolimab. V usage is TRBV30 and J usage is TRBJ2-2; no reliable D call. The origin of this receptor is an adult with an advanced solid tumor such as melanoma, head and neck, liver or kidney cancer. CDR3 in amino acids: CAWREWVGPGELFF. The CDR3 coding sequence is TGTGCCTGGAGAGAGTGGGTGGGTCCCGGGGAGCTGTTTTTT.